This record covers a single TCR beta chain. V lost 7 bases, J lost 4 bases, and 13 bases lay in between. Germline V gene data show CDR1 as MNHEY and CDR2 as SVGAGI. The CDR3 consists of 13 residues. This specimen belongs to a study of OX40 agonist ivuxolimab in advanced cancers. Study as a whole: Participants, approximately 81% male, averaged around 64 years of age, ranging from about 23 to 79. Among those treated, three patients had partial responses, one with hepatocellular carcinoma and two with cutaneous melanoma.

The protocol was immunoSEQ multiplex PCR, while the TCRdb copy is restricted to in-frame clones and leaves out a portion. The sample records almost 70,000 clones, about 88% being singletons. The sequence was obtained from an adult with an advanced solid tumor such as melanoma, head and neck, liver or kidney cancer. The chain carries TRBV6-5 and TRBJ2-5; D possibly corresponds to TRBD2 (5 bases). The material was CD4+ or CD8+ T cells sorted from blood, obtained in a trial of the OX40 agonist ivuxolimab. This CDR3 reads CASNRGYRETQYF. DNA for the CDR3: TGTGCCAGCAATCGCGGGTATCGAGAGACCCAGTACTTC.